This T cell receptor (beta chain) was documented in a study of response to subunit inactivated influenza vaccine. TCRdb reprocessed the RT-PCR reads with MiXCR, giving one entry per CDR3 protein. The sample carries about 570,000 distinct CDR3 sequences, about 11% recorded once. The CDR3 has 14 amino acids. CDR1 is SGHTA and CDR2 is FQGTGA in the germline V gene. V was trimmed by 2 bases and J by 6 bases, leaving 10 bases between them. The same sample was also studied in work on T cells expressing NK-cell markers. That investigation notes: Researchers built TCR beta cDNA using 5'RACE template switching with UMIs.

The chain recombines TRBV7-3 with TRBJ2-2; D could derive from TRBD1 or TRBD2 (6 bases each). The clonotype comes from a man aged 50-59 years who received an inactivated influenza vaccine. This specimen was PBMCs from blood, taken on the day of vaccination. CDR3 DNA: TGTGCCAGCAGCTTATCTCGGGGGCCCGGGGAGCTGTTTTTT. Encoded protein: CASSLSRGPGELFF.